Shown below are 31 T cell receptor beta chains from a single sample sequenced in a study of regulatory T cells in long-lasting Graves disease. The authors built TCR beta libraries using iRepertoire HTBI primers and Arm-PCR of CDR3 regions. One entry per CDR3 protein results from TCRdb running MiXCR on the multiplex PCR reads. The sample holds approximately 400,000 distinct CDR3 sequences, roughly a quarter seen once. Time point in this sample: persistent/refractory GD, antithyroid drugs over 5 years with positive TRAb. RNA extracted from PBMCs served as the sequencing template. This material consisted of peripheral blood mononuclear cells (PBMCs), taken when the disease was refractory, from a patient treated with antithyroid drugs. These receptors came from a female donor with Graves disease.

The table lists this clonotype with a few counts. This chain joins TRBV20-1 and TRBJ1-4; weak D call: TRBD1 (6 bases). Germline V CDR1 and CDR2: DFQATT, SNEGSKA (reference sequence). CDR3 length equals 16 residues. Trimming left V 0 bases short and J 7 bases short, with 18 bases between. CDR3 region: CSARDQTRGQGEKLFF. The CDR3 nucleotides are TGCAGTGCTAGAGATCAAACCCGGGGGCAGGGTGAAAAACTGTTTTTT.

Only a few counts were recorded for this clonotype. The chain links TRBV5-1 to TRBJ2-7, with TRBD2 matching over 7 bases. The J segment lost 4 bases and the V segment lost 3 bases, leaving 4 bases of the junction unmatched. CDR1 is SGHRS, CDR2 YFSETQ, per germline. The CDR3 extends over 13 amino acids. CDR3 sequence (DNA): TGCGCCAGCAGCTCGAGCGGGGATTACGAGCAGTACTTC. As protein: CASSSSGDYEQYF.

The rearrangement links TRBV12-3 or TRBV12-4 to TRBJ2-7; 10 bases line up with TRBD2. Trimming removed 4 bases from V and 4 bases from J; junction bases left unmatched: 4. The CDR3 loop spans 14 amino acids. The CDR3 coding sequence is TGTGCCAGCAGTTCTAGCGGGAGTAGGTACGAGCAGTACTTC. Amino acid sequence: CASSSSGSRYEQYF.

A few counts support this clonotype. The genes are TRBV6-1 and TRBJ2-7, with no clear D. V was shortened by 10 bases and J by 6 bases, with 16 bases between the two germline ends. Germline V gene lookup returns CDR1 MNHNS and CDR2 SASEGT. This CDR3 has 12 residues. The DNA for the CDR3 is TGTGCCACCGACCTGAACGGTCTCGAGCAGTACTTC. Its protein product is CATDLNGLEQYF.

This clonotype was picked up many times. The chain recombines TRBV7-9 with TRBJ2-1, with 12 bases lining up with TRBD1. CDR3 length: 20 residues. Germline trimming cut 5 bases from V and 5 bases from J; bases unmatched to any gene: 19. Germline CDR1 and CDR2: SEHNR and FQNEAQ (reference sequence). The DNA of the CDR3 is TGTGCCAGCAGCCCACCGATCCGGGACAGGGGGCCAAAGGAGGACAATGAGCAGTTCTTC. Translating it yields CASSPPIRDRGPKEDNEQFF.

This clonotype turned up a few times. This chain connects TRBV28 to TRBJ1-2, with D possibly TRBD1 on 5 matching bases. This CDR3 region has 15 residues. With 4 bases removed from V and 8 bases from J, the gap between germline ends came to 20 bases. Germline V gives CDR1 MDHEN, CDR2 SYDVKM. CDR3 bases: TGTGCCAGCAGTTACTCTGATGGGGCGGTTTTCGGCTACACCTTC. Translation: CASSYSDGAVFGYTF.

This clonotype was picked up a small number of times. The chain couples TRBV28 to TRBJ1-2, with D maybe TRBD1 (5 bases). With 2 bases removed from V and 7 bases from J, the gap between germline ends came to 11 bases. The CDR3 spans 13 residues. CDR1 and CDR2 from the germline V gene are MDHEN and SYDVKM. CDR3 nucleotides: TGTGCCAGCAGTTTAAGGGCAGGGTCTGGCTACACCTTC. This translates into CASSLRAGSGYTF.

This clonotype was counted a few times. The CDR3 DNA is TGTGCCAGTACCCCACCGGGGAATCAGCCCCAGCATTTT. Protein: CASTPPGNQPQHF. The V gene is TRBV28, the J gene TRBJ1-5; D is unclear. Trimming removed 9 bases at V and 4 bases at J, with 13 bases between. CDR3 length equals 13 residues. The germline V gene has CDR1 MDHEN and CDR2 SYDVKM.

This clonotype has more than one count but fewer than ten. This rearrangement joins TRBV20-1 to TRBJ1-4; D is uncertain. Germline lookup yields CDR1 DFQATT and CDR2 SNEGSKA (reference sequence). The CDR3 consists of 14 residues. V dropped 0 bases and J dropped 5 bases, with 10 bases sitting between them. CDR3 loop: CSARDHPPNEKLFF. The CDR3 nucleotides read TGCAGTGCTAGAGATCACCCCCCGAATGAAAAACTGTTTTTT.

The chain couples TRBV28 to TRBJ2-7, with 9 nucleotides matching TRBD1. The CDR3 is 14 amino acids. V shed 3 bases, J shed 5 bases, and the junction held 5 bases outside the gene matches. CDR1 and CDR2 (germline): MDHEN, SYDVKM. The CDR3 DNA reads TGTGCCAGCAGTTTGGGGACAGGGTCCCACGAGCAGTACTTC. This translates into CASSLGTGSHEQYF.

The table lists this clonotype with a few counts. This sequence joins TRBV7-2 and TRBJ2-7; TRBD1 aligns across 9 bases. The CDR3 spans 14 residues. The germline V gene encodes CDR1 SGHTA and CDR2 FQGNSA. The J segment lost 2 bases and the V segment lost 5 bases, leaving 4 bases of the junction unmatched. The CDR3 loop reads CASSEGQGPYEQYF. Written as DNA, the CDR3 is TGTGCCAGCAGCGAAGGACAGGGGCCCTACGAGCAGTACTTC.

In its sample, this clonotype was seen many times. The chain has TRBV20-1 and TRBJ1-5; the D is unclear. Trimming pared 6 bases from V and 4 bases from J, leaving 10 bases between. The germline gives CDR1 DFQATT, CDR2 SNEGSKA (reference sequence). The CDR3 spans 12 residues. CDR3 bases: TGCAGTGCCAAAGACGGGAATCAGCCCCAGCATTTT. Its protein is CSAKDGNQPQHF.

The chain joins TRBV25-1 to TRBJ1-5; unclear D gene. The CDR3 sequence is 15 residues long. Germline CDR1 and CDR2: MGHDK and SYGVNS. Trimming shortened V by 1 base and J by 4 bases, and 11 bases separated the two germline ends. The CDR3 sequence is CASSESGGKNQPQHF. The DNA for the CDR3 is TGTGCCAGCAGTGAATCCGGCGGAAAAAATCAGCCCCAGCATTTT.

The sample holds many counts of this clonotype. V gene TRBV29-1 combines with J gene TRBJ2-7, with 7 bases lining up with TRBD1. The CDR3 is made up of 13 amino acids. In germline, CDR1 is SQVTM, CDR2 ANQGSEA. The V and J ends lost 6 bases and 5 bases, in that order; junction bases with no gene match: 10. CDR3 sequence: CSVGRTGGNEQYF. CDR3 in DNA: TGCAGCGTGGGCCGGACAGGTGGAAACGAGCAGTACTTC.

This clonotype was seen ten or more times. This rearrangement joins TRBV6-2 or TRBV6-3 to TRBJ2-7; 7 bases agree with TRBD2. V was pared by 6 bases and J by 5 bases, with 10 bases of the junction left unmatched. Germline values: CDR1 MNHEY, CDR2 SVGEGT. The CDR3 sequence is 14 residues long. CDR3: CASRGDAGVHEQYF. The CDR3 bases are TGTGCCAGCAGGGGCGACGCGGGAGTCCACGAGCAGTACTTC.

This clonotype was recorded at least ten times. The rearrangement uses TRBV24-1 and TRBJ2-3, with D uncertain. The germline V gene encodes CDR1 KGHDR and CDR2 SFDVKD. Trimming cost V 3 bases and J 9 bases, with 9 bases left between them. The CDR3 covers 12 residues. Here the CDR3 reads CATSDPLQTQYF. For the CDR3, the DNA is TGTGCCACCAGTGATCCGCTACAGACGCAGTATTTT.

This clonotype was seen at least ten times. V usage is TRBV27 and J usage is TRBJ2-5; D is unresolved. Germline CDR1 is MNHEY and CDR2 is SMNVEV (reference sequence). V lost 4 bases, J lost 5 bases, and 8 bases lay in between. This CDR3 spans 12 amino acids. CDR3 amino acids: CASSSGRETQYF. In nucleotides, the CDR3 is TGTGCCAGCAGTTCCGGCCGGGAGACCCAGTACTTC.

The CDR3 protein is CASSAGQGFYEQYF. The CDR3 region has the DNA TGCGCCAGCAGCGCCGGACAGGGGTTCTACGAGCAGTACTTC. The rearrangement uses TRBV5-1 and TRBJ2-7; 9 bases map to TRBD1. V lost 4 bases to trimming and J lost 3 bases; unmatched junction nucleotides: 5. Germline V gene sequence: CDR1 SGHRS, CDR2 YFSETQ. This CDR3 has 14 residues.

This chain joins TRBV6-6 and TRBJ2-7, with a weak D call TRBD1 (5 bases). Trimming removed 0 bases at V and 1 base at J, with 10 bases between. Germline assignment: CDR1 MNHNY and CDR2 SVGAGI (reference sequence). The CDR3 is 15 amino acids. CDR3 in amino acids: CASSYSRSGSYEQYF. CDR3 sequence (DNA): TGTGCCAGCAGTTACTCGAGGTCAGGGTCCTACGAGCAGTACTTC.

This clonotype was recorded at least ten times. The chain has TRBV2 and TRBJ1-2; D perhaps matches TRBD1 (5 bases). The CDR3 covers 17 residues. The germline V and J ends were trimmed by 6 bases and 7 bases, with 27 bases remaining between them. Germline loops: CDR1 SNHLY, CDR2 FYNNEI. CDR3 in DNA: TGTGCCAGCAGCGAGAGGGCTGCCCGGCGGACATTTTTTGGCTACACCTTC. Its translation: CASSERAARRTFFGYTF.

This chain uses TRBV19 with TRBJ2-7, with D hard to call. V was trimmed by 10 bases and J by 0 bases, leaving 10 bases between them. This CDR3 is 12 amino acids long. Germline V gene lookup returns CDR1 LNHDA and CDR2 SQIVND (reference sequence). The CDR3 sequence is CATARDSYEQYF. The CDR3 DNA reads as TGTGCCACCGCAAGGGACTCCTACGAGCAGTACTTC.

This clonotype has just a few counts. This sequence joins TRBV7-2 and TRBJ2-6; D is unclear. V lost 5 bases and J lost 4, with 12 bases in between. The CDR3 contains 15 residues. Per the germline V gene, CDR1 is SGHTA and CDR2 is FQGNSA. The CDR3 sequence: CASSTYQPGANVLTF. The CDR3 DNA reads TGTGCCAGCAGCACTTATCAGCCGGGGGCCAACGTCCTGACTTTC.

This chain links TRBV12-3 or TRBV12-4 with TRBJ2-7; D call uncertain. V was pared by 3 bases and J by 1 base, with 10 bases between. The CDR3 length is 14 residues. The CDR3 DNA sequence: TGTGCCAGCAGTTTGAACAGCATTTCCTACGAGCAGTACTTC. The encoded protein is CASSLNSISYEQYF.

This clonotype was seen many times. This chain joins TRBV2 and TRBJ1-1; TRBD1 is a possible D gene (6 bases). Deletions cut 6 bases from V and 2 bases from J, with 13 bases between. Germline CDR1 SNHLY, CDR2 FYNNEI. The CDR3 spans 14 residues. The CDR3: CASRKGEYNTEAFF. CDR3 coding DNA: TGTGCCAGCAGAAAGGGGGAATACAACACTGAAGCTTTCTTT.

The table lists this clonotype with a few counts. J is TRBJ1-1 and V is TRBV12-3 or TRBV12-4; D gene ambiguous. V lost 2 bases, J lost 4 bases, and 8 bases lay in between. CDR3 length: 13 residues. The CDR3 spells CASSLRSFTEAFF. The CDR3 DNA follows: TGTGCCAGCAGTTTACGGAGTTTCACTGAAGCTTTCTTT.

The table lists this clonotype with many counts. This chain connects TRBV14 to TRBJ1-1; D unresolved. V was shortened by 1 base and J by 4 bases, with 13 bases between the two germline ends. Germline-derived CDR1 and CDR2 are SGHDN and FVKESK. The CDR3 has 15 amino acids. CDR3: CASSQVGRLGTEAFF. The CDR3 DNA follows: TGTGCCAGCAGCCAAGTAGGGCGGCTCGGCACTGAAGCTTTCTTT.

The rearrangement links TRBV7-2 to TRBJ2-7; tentatively, D is TRBD1 (6 bases). The CDR3 is 15 amino acids. Germline V gives CDR1 SGHTA, CDR2 FQGNSA. Trimming removed 5 bases from V and 3 bases from J, with 17 bases in between. The CDR3 here is CASSPTGSWNYEQYF. The CDR3 nucleotides are TGTGCCAGCAGCCCTACAGGGAGTTGGAACTACGAGCAGTACTTC.

This clonotype was detected once. The chain links TRBV5-1 to TRBJ2-7; D is uncertain. V shed 0 bases and J shed 2 bases, with 18 bases lying between them. The germline CDR1 and CDR2 sequences are SGHRS and YFSETQ. The CDR3 extends over 17 amino acids. CDR3 region: CASSLDPLREPTYEQYF. The DNA of the CDR3 is TGCGCCAGCAGCTTGGACCCACTTCGCGAACCTACCTACGAGCAGTACTTC.

Written as DNA, the CDR3 is TGTGCCAGCAGCGGCCGGGACCACACTGAAGCTTTCTTT. It translates to CASSGRDHTEAFF. V is TRBV12-3 or TRBV12-4 and J is TRBJ1-1; possibly TRBD1 for D (5 bases). The V gene lost 6 bases and the J gene lost 3 bases, with 11 bases spanning the gap. The CDR3 contains 13 residues.

This clonotype has a handful of counts. The rearrangement uses TRBV4-2 and TRBJ2-7; tentative D call: TRBD2 (6 bases). This CDR3 region has 18 residues. CDR1 and CDR2 from the germline V gene are LGHNA and YNFKEQ. The ends were cut back, 1 base at V and 3 bases at J, with 22 bases in the middle. The CDR3 protein is CASSQGRGNWDVSYEQYF. CDR3 DNA: TGTGCCAGCAGCCAAGGGAGGGGTAACTGGGACGTCAGCTACGAGCAGTACTTC.

The genes are TRBV5-1 and TRBJ1-6; D remains ambiguous. Between the trimmed V and J ends, which lost 0 bases and 9 bases, there was a span of 10 bases. The CDR3 loop spans 14 amino acids. Germline V lookup: CDR1 SGHRS, CDR2 YFSETQ. The CDR3 here is CASSLVGKGSPLHF. The CDR3 DNA follows: TGCGCCAGCAGCTTGGTAGGGAAGGGTTCACCCCTCCACTTT. Using reference TRBV5-1 and TRBJ1-6 for the parts outside the CDR3, the full variable domain is KAGVTQTPRYLIKTRGQQVTLSCSPISGHRSVSWYQQTPGQGLQFLFEYFSETQRNKGNFPGRFSGRQFSNSRSEMNVSTLELGDSALYLCASSLVGKGSPLHFGNGTRLTVT.